The text below deals with one T cell receptor beta chain. The data were taken from a study of blood T cell repertoires in COVID-19. Overall study context: From the United States, Italy and Spain came samples of acute and convalescent COVID-19. PBMCs, B-cell-depleted T cells, or T cells provided the cDNA or gDNA that made up the material.

Per the original methods: By means of reference gene primer amplification, nucleated cell counts were estimated. Here immunoSEQ multiplex PCR was the method, and the copy in TCRdb shows in-frame clones only, minus some. The D gene and trimming were derived from the DNA, and the V and J assignments and clone size from that table. The sample has around 97,000 clones, about 80% seen once; the top ten hold roughly 13%. The CDR3 contains 17 residues. Sequencing was carried out using peripheral blood. The chain carries TRBV21-1 and TRBJ2-2; the table's D call TRBD2 went unverified against the DNA. TRBV21-1 is a known pseudogene. This sequence originates from a human donor in a cohort sampled during active or convalescent COVID-19. The CDR3 here is CASSEQVRDENTGELFF. The CDR3 DNA sequence: TGTGCCAGCAGCGAACAGGTGCGGGATGAGAACACCGGGGAGCTGTTTTTT.